The T cell receptor (beta chain) described here comes from a study of blood T cell repertoires in COVID-19 (dated by TCRdb to 2018 to 2020). A note on the overall study: Samples covering the acute and convalescent phases of COVID-19 were provided by collaborators in the United States, Italy and Spain. The material from the prospective study consisted of cDNA or gDNA derived from T cells, B-cell-depleted T cells, or PBMCs. Subjects who had been exposed to COVID-19, were actively infected with it, or had recovered from it provided the deeply sampled blood TCRbeta repertoires that made up the dataset. The repertoires were released in a freely available public database meant as a resource for research on the immune response to SARS-CoV-2. The samples were drawn from the first 160 participants of the ongoing ImmuneRACE study and from more than 1,000 subjects provided by 6 global collaborators. Sample metadata almost always included a de-identified subject ID, COVID-19 status, age in years and sex. Where available, HLA class I and class II types were obtained from metadata supplied by the sample provider rather than from assay-based typing. The study at large found these results: The amount of clinical and demographic metadata varied by source and participant and was provided uncurated.

As regards this clone: This clone's antigen is unknown. No base quality values were provided; no much bigger clone lies one nucleotide off.

Enrolling through a virtual design, the prospective study's participants ranged in age from roughly 18 to 95 years and lived across 24 United States geographic areas. Cohort assignment in the prospective study relied on participant-reported clinical history from a screening survey and a study questionnaire. Recovered participants in ImmuneRACE Cohort 3 were defined by two consecutive negative NP/OP PCR tests, clearance by a healthcare professional, or resolution of symptoms. In the prospective study, whole blood, serum and a nasopharyngeal or oropharyngeal swab were collected from each participant by mobile phlebotomists. Participants in the prospective study had the option to provide additional blood draws and questionnaires over a roughly 2-month period. Prospective study blood samples were shipped either frozen or at room temperature before DNA extraction. The V end loses 5 bases and the J end loses 3 bases, and a stretch of 16 bases separates them. The CDR3 contains 15 residues, cysteine and phenylalanine counted. The only DNA kept is the CDR3, 45 bases in frame from the first base. From a lookup of the germline V gene (reference sequence), CDR1 and CDR2 are LNHNV and YYDKDF.

TCRbeta CDR3 regions were amplified from genomic DNA using the immunoSEQ Assay, a bias-controlled multiplex PCR. The source study handled its data this way. Nucleated cell counts per sample were estimated from amplification of reference gene primers within the assay. Sequence reads were collapsed and filtered to measure the absolute abundance of every unique TCRbeta CDR3 rearrangement. For each sample, productive Simpson clonality was calculated by taking the square root of Simpson's diversity index across productive rearrangements. TCRdb mirrors the immuneACCESS table, restricted to in-frame sequences. Some clones are absent from its copies; in checked studies, under half trace to an unresolved V gene, and the reason for the others is unknown. The V and J calls and clone size were taken over from that table, and D and trimming were inferred from the DNA. Here the sample has about 270,000 clones; about 88% occur a single time. The ten largest clones capture 3% of the sample.

The clonotype originates from a woman aged 50 to 60 who had recovered from COVID-19. The sequenced sample was PBMCs or T cells enriched from blood (not recorded which). The chain is encoded by TRBV15 joined to TRBJ1-2; the D gene lacks a confident call. DNA sequence: TGTGCCACCAGCGTAAGTGTCCCCGCGGACTATGGCTACACCTTC. It translates to CATSVSVPADYGYTF.